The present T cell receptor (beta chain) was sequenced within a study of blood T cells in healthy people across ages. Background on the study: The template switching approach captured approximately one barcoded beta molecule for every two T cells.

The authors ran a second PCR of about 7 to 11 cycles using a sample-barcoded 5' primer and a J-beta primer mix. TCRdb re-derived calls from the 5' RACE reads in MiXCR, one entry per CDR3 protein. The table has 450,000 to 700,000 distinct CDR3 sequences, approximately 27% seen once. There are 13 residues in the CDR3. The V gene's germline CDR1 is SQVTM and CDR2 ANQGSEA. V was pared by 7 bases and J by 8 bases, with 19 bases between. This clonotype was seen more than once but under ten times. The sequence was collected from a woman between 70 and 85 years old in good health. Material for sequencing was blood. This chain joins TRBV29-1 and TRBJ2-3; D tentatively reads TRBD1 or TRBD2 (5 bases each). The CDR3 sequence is CSAVRLDGGTQYF. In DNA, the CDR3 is TGCAGCGCCGTGCGTCTAGATGGGGGTACGCAGTATTTT.